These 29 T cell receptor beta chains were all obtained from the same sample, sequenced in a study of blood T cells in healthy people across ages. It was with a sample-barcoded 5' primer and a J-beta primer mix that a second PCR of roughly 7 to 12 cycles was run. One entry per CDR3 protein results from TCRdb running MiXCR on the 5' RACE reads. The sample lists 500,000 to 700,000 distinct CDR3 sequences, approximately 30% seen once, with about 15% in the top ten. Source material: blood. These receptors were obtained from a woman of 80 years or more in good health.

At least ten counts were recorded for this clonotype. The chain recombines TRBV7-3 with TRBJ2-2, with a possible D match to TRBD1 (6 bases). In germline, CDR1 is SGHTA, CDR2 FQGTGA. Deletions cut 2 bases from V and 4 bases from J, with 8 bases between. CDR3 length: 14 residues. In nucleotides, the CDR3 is TGTGCCAGCAGCTTAGGGGGCCCCACCGGGGAGCTGTTTTTT. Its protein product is CASSLGGPTGELFF.

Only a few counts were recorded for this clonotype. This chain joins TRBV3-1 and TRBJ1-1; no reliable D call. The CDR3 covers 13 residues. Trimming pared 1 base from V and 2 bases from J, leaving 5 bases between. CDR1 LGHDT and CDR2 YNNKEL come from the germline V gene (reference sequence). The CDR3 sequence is CASSQAVNTEAFF. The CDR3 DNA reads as TGTGCCAGCAGCCAAGCGGTAAACACTGAAGCTTTCTTT. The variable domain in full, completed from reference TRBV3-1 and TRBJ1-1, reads DTAVSQTPKYLVTQMGNDKSIKCEQNLGHDTMYWYKQDSKKFLKIMFSYNNKELIINETVPNRFSPKSPDKAHLNLHINSLELGDSAVYFCASSQAVNTEAFFGQGTRLTVV.

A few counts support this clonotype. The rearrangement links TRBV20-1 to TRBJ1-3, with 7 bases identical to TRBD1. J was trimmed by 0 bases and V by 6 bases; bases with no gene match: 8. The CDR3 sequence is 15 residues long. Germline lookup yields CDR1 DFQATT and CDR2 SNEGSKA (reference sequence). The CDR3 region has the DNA TGCAGTGCGGTAACAGGGGACCACTCTGGAAACACCATATATTTT. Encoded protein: CSAVTGDHSGNTIYF.

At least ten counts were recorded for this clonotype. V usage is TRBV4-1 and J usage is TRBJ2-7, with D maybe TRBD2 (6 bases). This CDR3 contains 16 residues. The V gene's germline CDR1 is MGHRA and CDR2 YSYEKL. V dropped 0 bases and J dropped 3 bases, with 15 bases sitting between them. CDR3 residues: CASSQDDGDFHYEQYF. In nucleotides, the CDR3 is TGCGCCAGCAGCCAAGATGATGGGGACTTCCACTACGAGCAGTACTTC.

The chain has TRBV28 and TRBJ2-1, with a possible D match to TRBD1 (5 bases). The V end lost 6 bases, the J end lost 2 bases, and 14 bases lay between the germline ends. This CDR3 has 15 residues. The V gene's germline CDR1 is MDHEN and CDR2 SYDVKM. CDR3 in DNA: TGTGCCAGCAGCCGATCAGGGATCACCTACAATGAGCAGTTCTTC. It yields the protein CASSRSGITYNEQFF.

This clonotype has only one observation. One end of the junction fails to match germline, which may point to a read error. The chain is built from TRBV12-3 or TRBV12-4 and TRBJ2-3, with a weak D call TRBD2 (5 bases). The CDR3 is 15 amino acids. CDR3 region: CASSLAFVGADAQYF. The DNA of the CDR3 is TGTGCCAGCAGTTTAGCATTCGTGGGAGCAGATGCGCAGTATTTT.

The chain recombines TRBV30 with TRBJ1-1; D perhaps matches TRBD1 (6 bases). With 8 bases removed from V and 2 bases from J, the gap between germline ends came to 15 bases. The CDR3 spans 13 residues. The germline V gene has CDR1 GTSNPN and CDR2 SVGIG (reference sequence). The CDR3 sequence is CAGARGINTEAFF. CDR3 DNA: TGTGCCGGAGCCAGGGGAATCAACACTGAAGCTTTCTTT.

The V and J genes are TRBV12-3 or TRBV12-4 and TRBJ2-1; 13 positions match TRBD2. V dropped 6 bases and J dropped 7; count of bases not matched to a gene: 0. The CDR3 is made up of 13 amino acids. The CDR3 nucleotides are TGTGCCAGCAGGACTAGCGGGAGGAATGAGCAGTTCTTC. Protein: CASRTSGRNEQFF.

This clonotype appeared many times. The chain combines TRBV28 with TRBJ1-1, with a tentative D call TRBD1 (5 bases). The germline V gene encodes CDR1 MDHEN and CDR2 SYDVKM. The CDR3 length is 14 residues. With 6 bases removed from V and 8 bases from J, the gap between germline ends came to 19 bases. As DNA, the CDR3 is TGTGCCAGCAGCCGGGACGCTAGGTTATCGGAAGCTTTCTTT. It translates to CASSRDARLSEAFF.

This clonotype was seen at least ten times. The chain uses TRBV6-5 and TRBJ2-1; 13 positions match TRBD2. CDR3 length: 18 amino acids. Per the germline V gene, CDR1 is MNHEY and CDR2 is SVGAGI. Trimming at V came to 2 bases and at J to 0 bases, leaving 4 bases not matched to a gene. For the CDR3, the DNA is TGTGCCAGCAGTTACACTAGCGGGGGGGGGAGCTCCTACAATGAGCAGTTCTTC. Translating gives CASSYTSGGGSSYNEQFF.

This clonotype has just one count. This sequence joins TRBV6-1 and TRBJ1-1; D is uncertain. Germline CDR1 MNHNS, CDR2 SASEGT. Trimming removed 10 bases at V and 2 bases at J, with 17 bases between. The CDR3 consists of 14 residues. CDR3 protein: CATQEVPTNTEAFF. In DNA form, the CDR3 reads TGTGCCACCCAGGAGGTCCCCACTAACACTGAAGCTTTCTTT.

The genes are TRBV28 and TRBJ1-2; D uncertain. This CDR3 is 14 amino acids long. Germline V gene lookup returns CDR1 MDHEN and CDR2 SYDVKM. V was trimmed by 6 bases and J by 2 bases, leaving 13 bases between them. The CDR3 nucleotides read TGTGCCAGCAGGTTAACCGACACCAACTATGGCTACACCTTC. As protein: CASRLTDTNYGYTF.

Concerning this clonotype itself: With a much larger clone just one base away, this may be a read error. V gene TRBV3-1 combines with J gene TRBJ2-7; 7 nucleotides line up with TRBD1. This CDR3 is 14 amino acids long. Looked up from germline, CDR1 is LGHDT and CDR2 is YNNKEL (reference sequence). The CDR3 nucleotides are TGTGCCAACAGCCACTGGGACAGAGCTTACGGGCAGTACTTC. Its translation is CANSHWDRAYGQYF.

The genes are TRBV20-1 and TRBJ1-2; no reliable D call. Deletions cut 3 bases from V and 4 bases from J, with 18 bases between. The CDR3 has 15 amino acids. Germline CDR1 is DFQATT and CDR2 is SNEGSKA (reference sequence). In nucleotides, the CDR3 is TGCAGTGCTAGCCGGAGTTTACCTCGAGCCTATGGCTACACCTTC. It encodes CSASRSLPRAYGYTF.

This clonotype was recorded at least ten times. CDR3 nucleotide sequence: TGTGCCAGCAGTTATGAGGACATAGAGCAGTTCTTC. This codes for CASSYEDIEQFF. This rearrangement joins TRBV6-2 or TRBV6-3 to TRBJ2-1; the D gene is possibly TRBD1 (5 bases). Trimming shortened V by 3 bases and J by 10 bases, and 10 bases separated the two germline ends. This CDR3 comprises 12 residues. Germline loops: CDR1 MNHEY, CDR2 SVGEGT.

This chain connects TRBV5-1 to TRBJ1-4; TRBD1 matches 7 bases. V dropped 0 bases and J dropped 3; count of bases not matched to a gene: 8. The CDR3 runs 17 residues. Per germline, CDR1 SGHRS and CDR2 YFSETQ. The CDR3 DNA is TGCGCCAGCAGCTTGGATGGCAGGGGGTCAGCTAATGAAAAACTGTTTTTT. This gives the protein CASSLDGRGSANEKLFF.

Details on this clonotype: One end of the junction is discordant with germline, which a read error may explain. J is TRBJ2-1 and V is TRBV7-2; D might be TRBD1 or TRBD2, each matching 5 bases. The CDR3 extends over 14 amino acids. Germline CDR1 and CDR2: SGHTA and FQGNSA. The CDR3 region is CASSLGASDNGQFF. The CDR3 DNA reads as TGTGCCAGCAGCCTCGGGGCTAGTGACAATGGGCAGTTCTTC.

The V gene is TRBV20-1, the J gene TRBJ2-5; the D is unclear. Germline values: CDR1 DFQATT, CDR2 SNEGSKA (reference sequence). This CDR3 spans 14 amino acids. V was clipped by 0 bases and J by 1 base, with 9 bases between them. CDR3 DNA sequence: TGCAGTGCTAGAGAACGCGTATCCCAAGAGACCCAGTACTTC. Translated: CSARERVSQETQYF.

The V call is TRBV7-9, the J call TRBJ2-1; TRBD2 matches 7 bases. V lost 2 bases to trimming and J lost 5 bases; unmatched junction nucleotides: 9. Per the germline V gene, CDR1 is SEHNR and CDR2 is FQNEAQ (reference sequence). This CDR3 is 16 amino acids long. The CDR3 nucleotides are TGTGCCAGCAGCTTATCTCTGCTAGCGGAACACAATGAGCAGTTCTTC. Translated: CASSLSLLAEHNEQFF.

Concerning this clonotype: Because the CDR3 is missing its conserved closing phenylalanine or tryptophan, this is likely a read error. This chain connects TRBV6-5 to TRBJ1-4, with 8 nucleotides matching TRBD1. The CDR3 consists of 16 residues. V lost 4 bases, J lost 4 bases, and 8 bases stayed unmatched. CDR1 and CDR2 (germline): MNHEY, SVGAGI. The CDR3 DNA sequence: TGTGCCAGCAGTTGGGATGTTGGACAGGGTAATGAAAAACTGTTTATT. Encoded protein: CASSWDVGQGNEKLFI.

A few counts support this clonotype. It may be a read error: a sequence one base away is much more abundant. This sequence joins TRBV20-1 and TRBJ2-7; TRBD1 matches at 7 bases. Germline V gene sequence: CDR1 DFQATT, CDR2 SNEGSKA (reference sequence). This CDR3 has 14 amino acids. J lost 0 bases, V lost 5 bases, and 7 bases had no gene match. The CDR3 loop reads CSAVGGQISYEQYF. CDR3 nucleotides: TGCAGTGCTGTAGGGGGACAGATCTCCTACGAGCAGTACTTC.

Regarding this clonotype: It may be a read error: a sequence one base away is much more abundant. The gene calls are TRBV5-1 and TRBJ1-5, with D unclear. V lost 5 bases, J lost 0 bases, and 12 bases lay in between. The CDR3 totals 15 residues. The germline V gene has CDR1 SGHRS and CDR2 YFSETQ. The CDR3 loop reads CASRTDGVSNQPQHF. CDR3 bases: TGCGCCAGCAGAACTGACGGGGTTAGCAATCAGCCCCAGCATTTT.

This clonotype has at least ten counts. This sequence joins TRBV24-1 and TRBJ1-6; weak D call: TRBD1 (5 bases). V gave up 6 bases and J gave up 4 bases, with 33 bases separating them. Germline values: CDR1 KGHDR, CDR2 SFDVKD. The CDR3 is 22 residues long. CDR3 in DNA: TGTGCCACCAGTCCCCGGACCTCCCCCTCGGCTACAGTTGGGGGGTATAATTCACCCCTCCACTTT. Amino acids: CATSPRTSPSATVGGYNSPLHF.

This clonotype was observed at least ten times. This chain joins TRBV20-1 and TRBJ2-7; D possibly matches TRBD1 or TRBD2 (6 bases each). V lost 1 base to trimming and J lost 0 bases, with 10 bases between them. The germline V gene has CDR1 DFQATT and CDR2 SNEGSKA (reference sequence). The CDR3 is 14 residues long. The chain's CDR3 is CSARARGLSYEQYF. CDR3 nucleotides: TGCAGTGCTAGAGCCCGGGGGCTCTCCTACGAGCAGTACTTC.

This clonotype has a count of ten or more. CDR3 sequence (DNA): TGTGCCAGCAGCTTATTGGGGGGGGACGAGCAGTTCTTC. Translating gives CASSLLGGDEQFF. V and J are TRBV7-3 and TRBJ2-1; TRBD2 aligns across 7 bases. There are 13 residues in the CDR3. The V and J ends lost 2 bases and 10 bases, in that order; junction bases with no gene match: 5. In germline, CDR1 is SGHTA, CDR2 FQGTGA.

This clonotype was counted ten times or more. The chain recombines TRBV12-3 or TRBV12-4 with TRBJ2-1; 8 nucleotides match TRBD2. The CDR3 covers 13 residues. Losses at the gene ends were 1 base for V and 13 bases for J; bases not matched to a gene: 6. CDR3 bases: TGTGCCAGCAGTTTAGGGGGACTAGTAATCCAGTTCTTC. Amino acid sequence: CASSLGGLVIQFF.

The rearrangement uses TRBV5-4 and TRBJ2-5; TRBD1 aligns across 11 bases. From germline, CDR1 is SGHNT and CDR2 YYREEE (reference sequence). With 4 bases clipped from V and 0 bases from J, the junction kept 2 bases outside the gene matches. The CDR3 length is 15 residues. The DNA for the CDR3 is TGTGCCAGCAGCGGGGGACAGGGGGACCAAGAGACCCAGTACTTC. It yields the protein CASSGGQGDQETQYF.

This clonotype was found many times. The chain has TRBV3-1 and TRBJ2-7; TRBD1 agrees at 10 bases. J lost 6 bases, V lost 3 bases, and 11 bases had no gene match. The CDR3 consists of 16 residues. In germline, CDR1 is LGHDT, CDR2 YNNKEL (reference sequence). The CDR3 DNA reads TGTGCCAGCAGCCATTCCTCCGGGACAGGGGCTCGCGAGCAGTACTTC. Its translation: CASSHSSGTGAREQYF.

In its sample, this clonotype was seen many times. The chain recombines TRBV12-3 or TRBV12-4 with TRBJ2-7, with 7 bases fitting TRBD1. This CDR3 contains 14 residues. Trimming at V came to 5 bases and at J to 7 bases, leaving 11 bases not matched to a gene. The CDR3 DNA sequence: TGTGCCAGCAGTCCAGGGGGAGCCTACGAAGAGCAGTACTTC. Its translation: CASSPGGAYEEQYF.